This T cell receptor beta chain came from a study of T cell responses to AZD1222 COVID-19 vaccine. Germline values: CDR1 SGHAT, CDR2 FQNNGV. The ends were cut back, 5 bases at V and 3 bases at J, with 10 bases in the middle. The CDR3 runs 14 residues. With regard to this clone: The target antigen is unknown.

Using immunoSEQ multiplex PCR, the repertoire was profiled, and TCRdb retains in-frame clones only, with some absent. The sample holds 110,000 or so clones; roughly 87% are singletons and the top ten take about 3%. Study-level findings and limits: An increase in Spike-specific TCR breadth and depth was observed after two AZD1222 doses. Across spike, vaccine-associated CD4 TCRs were found, dominant at 160-218 and 743-854.

Sequenced here: peripheral blood, sampled on day 0 of MenACWY control vaccination. The receptor's source is an adult in good health. The chain couples TRBV11-2 to TRBJ2-2, with TRBD2 as a possible D gene (6 bases). The CDR3 nucleotides read TGTGCCAGCAGCCCCGGGACTTACACCGGGGAGCTGTTTTTT. It yields the protein CASSPGTYTGELFF. The full variable domain, rest sourced from reference TRBV11-2 and TRBJ2-2, is EAGVAQSPRYKIIEKRQSVAFWCNPISGHATLYWYQQILGQGPKLLIQFQNNGVVDDSQLPKDRFSAERLKGVDSTLKIQPAKLEDSAVYLCASSPGTYTGELFFGEGSRLTVL.